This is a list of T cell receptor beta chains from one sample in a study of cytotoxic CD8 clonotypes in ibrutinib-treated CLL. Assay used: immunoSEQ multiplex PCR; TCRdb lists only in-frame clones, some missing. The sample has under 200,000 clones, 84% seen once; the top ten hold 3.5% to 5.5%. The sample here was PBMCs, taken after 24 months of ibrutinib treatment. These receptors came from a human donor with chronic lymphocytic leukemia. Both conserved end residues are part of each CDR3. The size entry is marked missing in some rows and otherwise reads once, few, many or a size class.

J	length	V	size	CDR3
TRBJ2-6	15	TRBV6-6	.	CASGHPISGANVLTF
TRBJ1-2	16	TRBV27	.	CASSLVGAGQNYGYTF
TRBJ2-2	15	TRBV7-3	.	CASSLAGGNTGELFF
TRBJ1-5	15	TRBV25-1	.	CASSELSSNNQPQHF
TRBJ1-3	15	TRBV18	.	CASSRAGGFGNTIYF
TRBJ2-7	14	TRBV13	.	CASSLSGQVYEQYF
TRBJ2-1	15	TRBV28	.	CASSLAGGVYNEQFF
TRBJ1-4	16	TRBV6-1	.	CASSDKTGARNEKLFF
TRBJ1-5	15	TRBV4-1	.	CASSQVPGVGQPQHF
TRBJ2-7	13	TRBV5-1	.	CASSQGLNYEQYF
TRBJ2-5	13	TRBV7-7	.	CASSLDRRETQYF
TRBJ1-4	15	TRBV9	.	CASSAQSATNEKLFF
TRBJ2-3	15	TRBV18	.	CASSPRIRATDTQYF
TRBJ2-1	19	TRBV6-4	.	CASSDSVASGGNHYNEQFF
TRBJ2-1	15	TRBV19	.	CASSIGQDQNNEQFF
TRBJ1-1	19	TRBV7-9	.	CASSLAAGGRRMMNTEAFF
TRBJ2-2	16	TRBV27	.	CASRVYGAGDTGELFF
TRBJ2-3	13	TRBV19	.	CASSVQGSDTQYF
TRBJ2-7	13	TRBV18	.	CASHGTNAYEQYF
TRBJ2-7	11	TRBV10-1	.	CASSGKCEQYF
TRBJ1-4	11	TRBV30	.	CAWSRGDLLFF
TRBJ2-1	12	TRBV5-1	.	CASSFGYNEQFF
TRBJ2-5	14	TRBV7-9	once	CASSQQTGLETQYF
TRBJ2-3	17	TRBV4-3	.	CASSHRYVIEATDTQYF
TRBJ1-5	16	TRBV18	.	CASSHQLDRTNQPQHF
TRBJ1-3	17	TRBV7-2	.	CASSLAGAYAAGNTIYF
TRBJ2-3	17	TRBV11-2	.	CASSLARTSGMSDTQYF
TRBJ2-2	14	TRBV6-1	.	CASSQGSNSGELFF
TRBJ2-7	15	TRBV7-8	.	CASISAGGSSYEQYF
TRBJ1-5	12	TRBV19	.	CASSSQGSPQHF
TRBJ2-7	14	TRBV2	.	CASMLIRASYEQYF
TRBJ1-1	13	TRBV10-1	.	CASSEQGNTEAFF
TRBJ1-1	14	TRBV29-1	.	CSVDRGQGGTEAFF